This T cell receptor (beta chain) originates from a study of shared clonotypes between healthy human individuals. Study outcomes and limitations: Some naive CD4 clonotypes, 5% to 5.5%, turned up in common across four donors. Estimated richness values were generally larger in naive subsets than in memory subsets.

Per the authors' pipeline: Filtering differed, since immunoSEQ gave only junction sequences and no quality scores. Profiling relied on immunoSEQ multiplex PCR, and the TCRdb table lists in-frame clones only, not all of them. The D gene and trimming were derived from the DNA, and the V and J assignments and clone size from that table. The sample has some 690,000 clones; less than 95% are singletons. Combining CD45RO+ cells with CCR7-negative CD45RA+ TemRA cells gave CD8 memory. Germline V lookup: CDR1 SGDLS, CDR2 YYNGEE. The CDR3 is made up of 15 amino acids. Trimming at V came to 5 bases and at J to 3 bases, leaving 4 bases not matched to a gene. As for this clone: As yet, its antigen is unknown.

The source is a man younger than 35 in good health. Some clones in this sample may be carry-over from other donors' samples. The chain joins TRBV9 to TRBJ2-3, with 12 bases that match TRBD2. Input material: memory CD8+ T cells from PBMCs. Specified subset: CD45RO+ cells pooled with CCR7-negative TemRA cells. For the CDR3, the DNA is TGTGCCAGCAGTCCCACTAGCGGGAGGACAGATACGCAGTATTTT. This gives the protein CASSPTSGRTDTQYF.